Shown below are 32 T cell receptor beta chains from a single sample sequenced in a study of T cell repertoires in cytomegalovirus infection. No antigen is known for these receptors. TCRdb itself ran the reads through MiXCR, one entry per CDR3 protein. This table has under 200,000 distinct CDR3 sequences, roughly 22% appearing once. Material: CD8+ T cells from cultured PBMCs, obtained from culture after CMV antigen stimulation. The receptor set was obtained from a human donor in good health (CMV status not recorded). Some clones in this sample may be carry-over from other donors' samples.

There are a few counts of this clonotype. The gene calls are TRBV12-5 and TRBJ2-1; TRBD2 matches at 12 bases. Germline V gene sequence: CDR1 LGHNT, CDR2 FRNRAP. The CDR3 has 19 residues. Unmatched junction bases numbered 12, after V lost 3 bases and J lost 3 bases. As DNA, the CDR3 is TGTGCTAGTGGTTTAACTATCTCTAGCGGGGGGGCGTTCTACAATGAGCAGTTCTTC. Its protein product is CASGLTISSGGAFYNEQFF.

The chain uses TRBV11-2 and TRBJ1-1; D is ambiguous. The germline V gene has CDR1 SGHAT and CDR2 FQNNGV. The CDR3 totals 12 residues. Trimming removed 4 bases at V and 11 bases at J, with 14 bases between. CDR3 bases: TGTGCCAGCAGCTCGTTCGAGGTCAACGCTTTCTTT. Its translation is CASSSFEVNAFF.

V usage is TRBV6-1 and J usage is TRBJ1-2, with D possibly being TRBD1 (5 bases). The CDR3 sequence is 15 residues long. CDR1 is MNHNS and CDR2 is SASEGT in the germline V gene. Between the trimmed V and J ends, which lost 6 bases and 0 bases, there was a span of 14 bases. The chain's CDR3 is CASSTLQGANYGYTF. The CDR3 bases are TGTGCCAGCAGCACGCTCCAGGGAGCTAACTATGGCTACACCTTC.

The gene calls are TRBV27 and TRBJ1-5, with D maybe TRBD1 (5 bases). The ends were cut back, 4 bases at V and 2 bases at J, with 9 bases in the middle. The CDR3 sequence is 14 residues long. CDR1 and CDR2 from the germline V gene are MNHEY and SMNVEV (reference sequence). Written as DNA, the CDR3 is TGTGCCAGCAGTTCAGGGCTTGGCAATCAGCCCCAGCATTTT. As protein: CASSSGLGNQPQHF.

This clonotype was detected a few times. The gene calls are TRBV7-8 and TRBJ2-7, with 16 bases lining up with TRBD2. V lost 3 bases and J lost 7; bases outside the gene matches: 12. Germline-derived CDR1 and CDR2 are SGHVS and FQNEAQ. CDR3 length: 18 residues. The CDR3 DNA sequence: TGTGCCAGCAGCTTGGGACTAGCGGGGGGGTACGGCCTTAGGGAGCAGTACTTC. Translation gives CASSLGLAGGYGLREQYF.

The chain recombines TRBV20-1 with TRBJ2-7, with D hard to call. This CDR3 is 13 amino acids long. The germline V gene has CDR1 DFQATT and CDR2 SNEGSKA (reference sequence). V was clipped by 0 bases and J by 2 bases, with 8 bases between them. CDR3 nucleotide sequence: TGCAGTGCTAGAGACCGACGCACCTACGAGCAGTACTTC. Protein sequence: CSARDRRTYEQYF.

CDR3 amino acids: CASSYGQNQPQHF. The CDR3 DNA reads as TGTGCCAGCAGTTACGGACAAAATCAGCCCCAGCATTTT. This rearrangement joins TRBV6-2 or TRBV6-3 to TRBJ1-5; possibly TRBD1 for D (5 bases). The CDR3 consists of 13 residues. Trimming shortened V by 2 bases and J by 4 bases, and 6 bases separated the two germline ends. In germline, CDR1 is MNHEY, CDR2 SVGEGT.

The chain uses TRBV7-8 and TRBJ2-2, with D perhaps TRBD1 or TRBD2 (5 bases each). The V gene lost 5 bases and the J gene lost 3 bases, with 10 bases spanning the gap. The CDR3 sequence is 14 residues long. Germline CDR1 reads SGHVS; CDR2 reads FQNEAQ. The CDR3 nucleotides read TGTGCCAGCAGCGGGGGACCCTACACCGGGGAGCTGTTTTTT. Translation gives CASSGGPYTGELFF. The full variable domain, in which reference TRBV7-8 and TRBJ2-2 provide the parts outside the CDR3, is GAGVSQSPRYKVAKRGQDVALRCDPISGHVSLFWYQQALGQGPEFLTYFQNEAQLDKSGLPSDRFFAERPEGSVSTLKIQRTQQEDSAVYLCASSGGPYTGELFFGEGSRLTVL.

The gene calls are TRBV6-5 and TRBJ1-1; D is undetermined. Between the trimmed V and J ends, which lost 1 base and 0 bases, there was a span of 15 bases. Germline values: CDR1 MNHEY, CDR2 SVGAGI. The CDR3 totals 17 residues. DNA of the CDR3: TGTGCCAGCAGTTACTTACCCCCGCTAGGCCTGAACACTGAAGCTTTCTTT. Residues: CASSYLPPLGLNTEAFF.

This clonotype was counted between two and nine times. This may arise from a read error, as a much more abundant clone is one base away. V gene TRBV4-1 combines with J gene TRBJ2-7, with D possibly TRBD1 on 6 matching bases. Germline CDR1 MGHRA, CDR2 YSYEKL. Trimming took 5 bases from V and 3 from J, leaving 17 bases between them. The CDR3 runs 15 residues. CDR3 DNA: TGCGCCAGCAGCTACCGGTTGACAGGACTCTACGAGCAGTACTTC. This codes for CASSYRLTGLYEQYF.

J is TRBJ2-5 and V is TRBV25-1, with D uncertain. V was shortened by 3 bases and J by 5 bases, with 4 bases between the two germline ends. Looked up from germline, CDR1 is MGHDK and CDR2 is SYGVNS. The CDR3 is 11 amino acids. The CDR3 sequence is CASSEVETQYF. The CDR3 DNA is TGTGCCAGCAGTGAGGTGGAGACCCAGTACTTC.

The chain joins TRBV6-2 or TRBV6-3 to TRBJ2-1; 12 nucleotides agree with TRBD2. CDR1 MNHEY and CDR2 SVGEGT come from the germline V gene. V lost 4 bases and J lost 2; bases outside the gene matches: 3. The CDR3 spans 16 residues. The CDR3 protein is CASSLTSGGPYNEQFF. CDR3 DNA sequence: TGTGCCAGCAGTTTGACTAGCGGGGGCCCCTACAATGAGCAGTTCTTC.

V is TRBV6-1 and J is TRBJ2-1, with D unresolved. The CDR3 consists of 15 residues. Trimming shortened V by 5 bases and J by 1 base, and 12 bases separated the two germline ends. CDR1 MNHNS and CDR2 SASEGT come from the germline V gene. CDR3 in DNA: TGTGCCAGCAGTTACGGACCCCCGTCCTACAATGAGCAGTTCTTC. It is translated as CASSYGPPSYNEQFF.

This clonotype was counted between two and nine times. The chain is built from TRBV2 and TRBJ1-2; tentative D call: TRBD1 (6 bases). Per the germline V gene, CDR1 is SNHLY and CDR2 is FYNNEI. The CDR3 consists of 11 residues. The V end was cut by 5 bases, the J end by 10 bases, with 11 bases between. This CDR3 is CASSSQGYYTF. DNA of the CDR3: TGTGCCAGCAGTTCACAGGGATACTACACCTTC.

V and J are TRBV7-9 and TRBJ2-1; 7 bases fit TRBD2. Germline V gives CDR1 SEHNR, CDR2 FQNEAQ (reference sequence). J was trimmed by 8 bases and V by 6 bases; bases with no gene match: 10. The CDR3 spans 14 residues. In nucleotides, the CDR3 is TGTGCCAGCAGAAAAGGACTAGTCGGCCATGAGCAGTTCTTC. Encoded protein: CASRKGLVGHEQFF.

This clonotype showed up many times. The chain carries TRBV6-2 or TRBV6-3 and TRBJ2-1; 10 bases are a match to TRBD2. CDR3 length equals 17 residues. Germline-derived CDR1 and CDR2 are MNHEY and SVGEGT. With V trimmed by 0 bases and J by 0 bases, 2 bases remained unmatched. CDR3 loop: CASSYSERGGSYNEQFF. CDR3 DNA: TGTGCCAGCAGTTACTCTGAGCGGGGGGGCTCCTACAATGAGCAGTTCTTC.

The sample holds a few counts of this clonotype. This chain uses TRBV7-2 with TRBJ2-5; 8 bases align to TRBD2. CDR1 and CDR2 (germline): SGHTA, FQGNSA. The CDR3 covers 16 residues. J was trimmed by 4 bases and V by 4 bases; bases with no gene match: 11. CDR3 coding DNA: TGTGCCAGCAGCTCCCCCGGGACTAGTTTCCCAGAGACCCAGTACTTC. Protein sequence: CASSSPGTSFPETQYF. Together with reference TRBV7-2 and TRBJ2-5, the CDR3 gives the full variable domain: GAGVSQSPSNKVTEKGKDVELRCDPISGHTALYWYRQSLGQGLEFLIYFQGNSAPDKSGLPSDRFSAERTGGSVSTLTIQRTQQEDSAVYLCASSSPGTSFPETQYFGPGTRLLVL.

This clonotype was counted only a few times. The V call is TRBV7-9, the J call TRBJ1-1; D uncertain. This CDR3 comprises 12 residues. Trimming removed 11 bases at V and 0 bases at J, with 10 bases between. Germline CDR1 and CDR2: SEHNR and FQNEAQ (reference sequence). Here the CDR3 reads CAQREMNTEAFF. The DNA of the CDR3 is TGTGCCCAAAGGGAAATGAACACTGAAGCTTTCTTT.

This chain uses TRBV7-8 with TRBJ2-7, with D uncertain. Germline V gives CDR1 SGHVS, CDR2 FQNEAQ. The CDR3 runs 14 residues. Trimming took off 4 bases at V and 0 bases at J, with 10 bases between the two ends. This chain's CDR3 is CASSSHYSSYEQYF. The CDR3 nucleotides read TGTGCCAGCAGCTCTCATTATAGCTCCTACGAGCAGTACTTC.

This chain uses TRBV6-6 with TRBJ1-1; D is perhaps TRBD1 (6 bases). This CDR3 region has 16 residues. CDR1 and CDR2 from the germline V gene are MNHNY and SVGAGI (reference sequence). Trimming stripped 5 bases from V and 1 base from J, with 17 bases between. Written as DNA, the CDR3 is TGTGCCAGCAGTGTGCGCCAGGGGCAGGGGAACACTGAAGCTTTCTTT. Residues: CASSVRQGQGNTEAFF.

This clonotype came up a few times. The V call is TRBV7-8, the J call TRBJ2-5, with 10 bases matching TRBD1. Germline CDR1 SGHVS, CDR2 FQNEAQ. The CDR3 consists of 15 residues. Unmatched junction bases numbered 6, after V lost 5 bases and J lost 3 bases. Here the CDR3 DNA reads TGTGCCAGCAGCCCCTGGACAGGGGGTAAAGAGACCCAGTACTTC. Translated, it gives CASSPWTGGKETQYF.

CDR3 DNA: TGTGCCAGCAGCTTGCGTCGTCGGAATCAAGAGACCCAGTACTTC. The encoded protein is CASSLRRRNQETQYF. The chain has TRBV5-6 and TRBJ2-5; D is undetermined. V was trimmed by 1 base and J by 2 bases, leaving 12 bases between them. The V gene's germline CDR1 is SGHDT and CDR2 YYEEEE. CDR3 length: 15 amino acids.

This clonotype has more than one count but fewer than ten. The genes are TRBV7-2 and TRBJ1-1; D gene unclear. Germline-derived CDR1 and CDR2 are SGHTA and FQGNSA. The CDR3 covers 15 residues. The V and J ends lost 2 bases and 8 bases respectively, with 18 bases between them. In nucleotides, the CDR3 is TGTGCCAGCAGCTTATCGCCCTTCCCGATTATGGAAGCTTTCTTT. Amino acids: CASSLSPFPIMEAFF.

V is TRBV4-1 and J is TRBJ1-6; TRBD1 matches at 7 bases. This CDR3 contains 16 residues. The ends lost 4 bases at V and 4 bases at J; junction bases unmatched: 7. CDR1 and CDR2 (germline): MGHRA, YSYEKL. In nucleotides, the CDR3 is TGCGCCAGCAGCCCCGGGACAGCCTATTATAATTCACCCCTCCACTTT. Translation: CASSPGTAYYNSPLHF.

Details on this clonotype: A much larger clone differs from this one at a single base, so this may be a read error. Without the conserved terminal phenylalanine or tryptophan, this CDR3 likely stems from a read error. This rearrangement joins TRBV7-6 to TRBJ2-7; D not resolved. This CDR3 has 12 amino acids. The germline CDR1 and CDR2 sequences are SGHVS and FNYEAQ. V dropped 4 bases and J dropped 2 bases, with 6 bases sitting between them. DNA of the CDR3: TGTGCCAGCAGCTCCACTACCTACGAGCAGTACTTG. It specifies CASSSTTYEQYL.

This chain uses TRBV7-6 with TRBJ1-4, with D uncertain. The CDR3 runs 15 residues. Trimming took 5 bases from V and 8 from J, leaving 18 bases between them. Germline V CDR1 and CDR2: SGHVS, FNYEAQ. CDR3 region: CASSHSHTLGEKLFF. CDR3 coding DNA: TGTGCCAGCAGCCATTCGCACACCCTGGGCGAAAAACTGTTTTTT.

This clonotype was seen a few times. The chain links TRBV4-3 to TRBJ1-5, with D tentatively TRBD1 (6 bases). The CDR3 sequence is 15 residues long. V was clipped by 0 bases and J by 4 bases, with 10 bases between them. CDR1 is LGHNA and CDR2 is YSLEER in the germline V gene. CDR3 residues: CASSQDWRGNQPQHF. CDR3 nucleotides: TGCGCCAGCAGCCAAGATTGGAGGGGGAATCAGCCCCAGCATTTT.

CDR3 sequence: CASSRPSGGSTDTQYF. The CDR3 DNA reads TGTGCCAGCAGTAGACCCAGCGGGGGGAGCACAGATACGCAGTATTTT. J is TRBJ2-3 and V is TRBV2; 9 positions agree with TRBD2. CDR3 length: 16 residues. Per the germline V gene, CDR1 is SNHLY and CDR2 is FYNNEI. The junction had 6 bases not matched to a gene; V was cut back by 5 bases and J by 0 bases.

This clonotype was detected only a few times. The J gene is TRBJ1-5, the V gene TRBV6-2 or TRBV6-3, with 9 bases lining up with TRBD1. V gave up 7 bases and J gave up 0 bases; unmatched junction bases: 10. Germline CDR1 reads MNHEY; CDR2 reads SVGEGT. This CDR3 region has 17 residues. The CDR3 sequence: CASTPGQGPYSNQPQHF. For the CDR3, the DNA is TGTGCCAGCACACCGGGACAGGGCCCTTATAGCAATCAGCCCCAGCATTTT.

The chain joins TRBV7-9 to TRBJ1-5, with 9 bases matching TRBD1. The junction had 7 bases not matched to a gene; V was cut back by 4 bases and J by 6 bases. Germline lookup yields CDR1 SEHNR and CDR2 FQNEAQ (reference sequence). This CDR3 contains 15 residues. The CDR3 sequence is CASSSNRGRIQPQHF. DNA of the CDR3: TGTGCCAGCAGCTCTAACAGGGGGCGGATTCAGCCCCAGCATTTT.

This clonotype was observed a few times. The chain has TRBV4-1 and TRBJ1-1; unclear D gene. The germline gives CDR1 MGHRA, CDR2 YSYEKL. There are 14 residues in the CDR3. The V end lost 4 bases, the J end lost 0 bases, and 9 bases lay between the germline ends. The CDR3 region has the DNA TGCGCCAGCAGCCCTCCGGGGATGAACACTGAAGCTTTCTTT. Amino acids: CASSPPGMNTEAFF.

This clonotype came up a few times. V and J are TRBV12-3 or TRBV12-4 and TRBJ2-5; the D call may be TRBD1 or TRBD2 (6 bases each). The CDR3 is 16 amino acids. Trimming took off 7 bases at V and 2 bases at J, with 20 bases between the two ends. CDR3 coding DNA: TGTGCCAGCACCCCGGCGGACGGGGGCCCACAAGAGACCCAGTACTTC. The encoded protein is CASTPADGGPQETQYF.